The sequence of this T cell receptor beta chain was determined in a study of blood T cells in healthy people across ages (dated by TCRdb to about 2015). Regarding the complete study: In model experiments, template switching captured roughly one uniquely barcoded TCR beta cDNA molecule for every two T cells. Using deep sequencing normalized with unique cDNA molecular identifiers, the study measured how TCR beta repertoire diversity changes with age. Four age groups were formed from the donors: young (average roughly 16 years), middle-aged (around 41), aged (62) and long-lived (82). Donors of different ages were randomly distributed across sequencing lanes to avoid experimental bias. Using the same blood draw, the study looked at two additional independent replicas of 1 million unique cDNA reads for two donors, one aged 18 to 30 and the other aged 80 or older.

Library method: 5' RACE. Sequencing took place on an Illumina HiSeq 2500. A second about 7 to 12 cycle PCR used a sample-barcoded 5' primer and a J-beta primer mix. A template-switch 5' adaptor carrying 12 random nucleotides introduced a unique molecular identifier onto each TCR beta cDNA molecule. At least 2.5 million CDR3-containing paired-end reads were obtained from each sample. All of the RNA was converted into first-strand cDNA using the Mint cDNA synthesis kit, with a TRBC-specific oligonucleotide serving as the primer. After uracil-DNA glycosylase treatment, a first 18-cycle PCR used universal primers M1SS and BC2_uni_R on all cDNA. As for the authors' bioinformatics: For normalization, 1 million high-quality reads, each with a distinct molecular identifier, were randomly selected from each sample. Instead of being binned into consensus sequences, reads with shared molecular identifiers were discarded. MiTCR, with a Q25 quality threshold and the strictest error-elimination algorithm, was used for CDR3 identification, clonotype clustering and error correction. A nonparametric unseen species model with Euler transformation was used to estimate lower-bound total TCR beta diversity. TCRdb reanalyzed the raw reads on its own, using fastp at Q25 for trimming and MiXCR for clone calling, and kept in-frame beta chains. Entries that share a CDR3 protein sequence are merged under the most common genes and DNA. TCRdb's processing, not the authors' own work, is the source of the V and J calls. Here the sample has 1.2 million to 1.5 million distinct CDR3 sequences; roughly 64% occur a single time. The ten largest clonotypes hold roughly 6.3% of the sample.

The roughly 39 donors, aged about 6 to 90 years, were systemically healthy Caucasian individuals from Russia. Approximately 9.3 milliliters of peripheral blood were drawn from each donor into EDTA-treated Vacutainer tubes. Ficoll-Paque density-gradient centrifugation was used to isolate PBMCs, with at least 6 million per sample. Total RNA, at least 6 micrograms per sample, was extracted from PBMCs with Trizol reagent. The percentages of naive CD45RAhigh/CD27high T cells were determined by flow cytometry on a PBMC aliquot from every donor. On the study overall, not on this receptor specifically: Estimates of total diversity from one million sequenced T cells were regarded as lower bounds and underestimates. Bulk unsorted PBMC profiling prevented conclusive comparison of naive and antigen-experienced compartments. There was a strong correlation between observed TCR beta diversity and the percentage of naive T cells measured by flow cytometry. The CMV infection status of donors was not known, potentially confounding age-related changes in expanded clonotypes. Compared with the aged group, the long-lived group had more naive CD4+ T cells, fewer expanded clones and increased TCR diversity, a pattern suggesting age selection. Observed TCR beta diversity per million T cells fell roughly linearly with age, and a significant reduction was already apparent by age around 39.

Per the germline V gene, SGHVS is the CDR1 and FQNEAQ is the CDR2. Between the V and J ends, shortened by 3 bases and 4 bases respectively, the junction contains 15 bases. Reading from cysteine to phenylalanine, the CDR3 counts 16 amino acids. Solely the CDR3 DNA is kept, with 48 bases framed from the first base. About this clonotype: Its antigen is unknown. Base qualities are not provided; no much larger clone lies one nucleotide away.

Recombination connected TRBV7-8 to TRBJ1-4, and perhaps TRBD1 as D gene, on 6 matching bases. This sequence originates from a young man in good health. Sequencing input: blood. The CDR3 in this case is CASSFLGGRDNEKLFF. The DNA sequence is TGTGCCAGCAGCTTTTTGGGGGGGCGGGATAATGAAAAACTGTTTTTT.